Listed below are T cell receptor beta chains from one sample, sequenced in a study of blood T cell repertoires in COVID-19. The repertoire was sequenced with immunoSEQ multiplex PCR; TCRdb's copy has only in-frame clones and lacks some. Seen here are roughly 150,000 clones, 85% observed once, and the top ten hold 2.5% to 3.5%. What was sequenced was peripheral blood. The origin of the receptors is a man between 45 and 60 years old with acute or convalescent COVID-19. Each CDR3 is given with its conserved first and last residue. D genes are given only for firm matches. Expanded clones are given a class, and other clones once, few, many or no size at all.

j_call | d_call | cdr3_length | v_call | clone_size | cdr3_aa
TRBJ2-3 | NA | 14 | TRBV7-2 | NA | CASSFGPITDTQYF
TRBJ1-1 | NA | 13 | TRBV9 | NA | CASSVGSRTEAFF
TRBJ1-1 | NA | 13 | TRBV9 | NA | CASSVVTGTEAFF
TRBJ2-7 | NA | 13 | TRBV28 | NA | CASSPPLYYEQYF
TRBJ1-4 | TRBD1 | 17 | TRBV11-2 | NA | CASSFGQGVQTNEKLFF
TRBJ2-7 | NA | 15 | TRBV7-5 | NA | CARRDRGLPSYEQYF
TRBJ1-5 | NA | 13 | TRBV6-1 | NA | CASSEGEEQPQHF
TRBJ1-6 | TRBD1 | 16 | TRBV11-2 | NA | CASSPRTTGAHSPLHF
TRBJ2-6 | NA | 17 | TRBV2 | NA | CASSEGAGSSGANVLTF
TRBJ1-2 | TRBD1 | 12 | TRBV11-3 | once | CASSWGQGGYTF
TRBJ1-6 | NA | 13 | TRBV5-6 | NA | CASTETDNSPLHF
TRBJ2-6 | TRBD1 | 13 | TRBV14 | few | CASSRTGGYVLTF
TRBJ1-2 | NA | 14 | TRBV5-4 | NA | CASSLGTDLGGYTF
TRBJ1-2 | NA | 17 | TRBV2 | few | CASRSRLSTAGDYGYTF
TRBJ1-5 | NA | 11 | TRBV15 | NA | CARTSDQPQHF
TRBJ1-1 | NA | 11 | TRBV20-1 | NA | CSGGGYTEAFF
TRBJ1-5 | TRBD1 | 15 | TRBV18 | NA | CASRGTGVVNQPQHF
TRBJ1-1 | NA | 11 | TRBV2 | NA | CASTFLSEAFF
TRBJ1-6 | NA | 15 | TRBV2 | NA | CASSEAQGWNSPLHF
TRBJ2-7 | NA | 14 | TRBV6-5 | NA | CASVRNSFGGEQYF
TRBJ1-5 | TRBD1 | 17 | TRBV7-9 | NA | CASSLGFGDSSNQPQHF
TRBJ1-2 | TRBD1 | 14 | TRBV19 | NA | CASSIDPDRVGYTF
TRBJ1-2 | TRBD1 | 13 | TRBV18 | NA | CASSPGQGEGYTF
TRBJ2-7 | TRBD2 | 16 | TRBV5-6 | NA | CASSLQGGGRSHEQYF
TRBJ1-1 | TRBD1 | 14 | TRBV6-5 | NA | CASSLTGSSTEAFF
TRBJ2-7 | TRBD1 | 15 | TRBV4-1 | NA | CASSRGQASSYEQYF
TRBJ1-1 | NA | 14 | TRBV4-1 | NA | CASSPREANTEAFF
TRBJ1-2 | TRBD1 | 14 | TRBV24-1 | NA | CATSDPGGRYGYTF
TRBJ2-5 | TRBD2 | 15 | TRBV18 | NA | CASSPRTSGRETQYF
TRBJ2-7 | NA | 11 | TRBV20-1 | NA | CSARSGHEQYF
TRBJ2-2 | TRBD2 | 16 | TRBV5-6 | NA | CASSLGLAGGTGELFF
TRBJ1-3 | NA | 15 | TRBV5-6 | few | CASSLTGNSGNTIYF